A selection of T cell receptor beta chains follows, all from one sample in a study of T cell responses to AZD1222 COVID-19 vaccine. Using immunoSEQ multiplex PCR, the repertoire was profiled, and TCRdb retains in-frame clones only, with some absent. The sample records roughly 140,000 clones, about nine tenths being singletons. Sequenced material: peripheral blood, taken on day 0 of AZD1222 vaccination. The receptors shown here come from an adult in good health. CDR3s include the opening cysteine and the closing phenylalanine or tryptophan. The order of the fields is D gene, V gene, clone size, J gene, CDR3 DNA, CDR3 protein. The D gene is left open where the match is weak. Size is stated for part of the rows, as once, few or many counts, or as a class when the clone is expanded.

d_call: TRBD2; v_call: TRBV7-3; clone_size: .; j_call: TRBJ2-7; cdr3_nt: TGTGCCAGCAGCCCGGGGGGGAGACCCTACGAGCAGTACTTC; cdr3_aa: CASSPGGRPYEQYF
d_call: .; v_call: TRBV3-1/TRBV3-2; clone_size: once; j_call: TRBJ2-2; cdr3_nt: TGTGCCAGCAGCCAAAGTTGGGCGGGGGAGCTGTTTTTT; cdr3_aa: CASSQSWAGELFF
d_call: TRBD2; v_call: TRBV7-3; clone_size: .; j_call: TRBJ2-3; cdr3_nt: TGTGCCAGCAGCCCCCGGGACTATCATCCCTGCCCAGATACGCAGTATTTT; cdr3_aa: CASSPRDYHPCPDTQYF
d_call: .; v_call: TRBV14; clone_size: .; j_call: TRBJ2-7; cdr3_nt: TGTGCCAGCAGCCAAGATTCAAATTTCTACGAGCAGTACTTC; cdr3_aa: CASSQDSNFYEQYF
d_call: .; v_call: TRBV27; clone_size: .; j_call: TRBJ2-1; cdr3_nt: TGTGCCAGCACCCCCGGGACTTTCTACAATGAGCAGTTCTTC; cdr3_aa: CASTPGTFYNEQFF
d_call: .; v_call: TRBV7-3; clone_size: .; j_call: TRBJ2-3; cdr3_nt: TGTGCCAGCAGCCCCGGACAGTACTCTACAGATACGCAGTATTTT; cdr3_aa: CASSPGQYSTDTQYF
d_call: .; v_call: TRBV11-3; clone_size: .; j_call: TRBJ2-3; cdr3_nt: TGTGCCAGCAGCTTCCGGGGCCGCAGCACAGATACGCAGTATTTT; cdr3_aa: CASSFRGRSTDTQYF
d_call: TRBD1; v_call: TRBV14; clone_size: .; j_call: TRBJ2-2; cdr3_nt: TGTGCCAGCAGCCAGGGACAGATTAACACCGGGGAGCTGTTTTTT; cdr3_aa: CASSQGQINTGELFF
d_call: .; v_call: TRBV11-2; clone_size: once; j_call: TRBJ2-7; cdr3_nt: TGTGCCAGCAGCGCTAGCAGAGGCTCCTACGAGCAGTACTTC; cdr3_aa: CASSASRGSYEQYF
d_call: .; v_call: TRBV28; clone_size: .; j_call: TRBJ1-5; cdr3_nt: TGTGCCAGCAGTGACGGCACAGGGTTCCAGCCCCAGCATTTT; cdr3_aa: CASSDGTGFQPQHF
d_call: .; v_call: TRBV2; clone_size: .; j_call: TRBJ2-1; cdr3_nt: TGTGCCAGCAGTGAACGCAGGGGGGCCTACAATGAGCAGTTCTTC; cdr3_aa: CASSERRGAYNEQFF
d_call: .; v_call: TRBV21-1; clone_size: .; j_call: TRBJ1-1; cdr3_nt: TGTGCCAGCAGCCCCGGGACTTCAGACACTGAAGCTTTCTTT; cdr3_aa: CASSPGTSDTEAFF
d_call: .; v_call: TRBV5-6; clone_size: once; j_call: TRBJ2-1; cdr3_nt: TGTGCCAGCAGCTTGGGGACGGGGGAGCAGTTCTTC; cdr3_aa: CASSLGTGEQFF
d_call: .; v_call: TRBV14; clone_size: .; j_call: TRBJ2-1; cdr3_nt: TGTGCCAGCAGCCGTTACAATGAGCAGTTCTTC; cdr3_aa: CASSRYNEQFF
d_call: .; v_call: TRBV4-3; clone_size: .; j_call: TRBJ1-2; cdr3_nt: TGCGCCAGCAGCCAAGAACGAGGTGGGGTGACTGGCTACACCTTC; cdr3_aa: CASSQERGGVTGYTF
d_call: .; v_call: TRBV9; clone_size: medium-sized; j_call: TRBJ1-6; cdr3_nt: TGTGCCAGCAGCTTCGGGGAAGGTAATTCACCCCTCCACTTT; cdr3_aa: CASSFGEGNSPLHF
d_call: .; v_call: TRBV7-8; clone_size: .; j_call: TRBJ1-1; cdr3_nt: TGTGCCAGCAGCCTAAACCTACGACAGAACACTGAAGCTTTCTTT; cdr3_aa: CASSLNLRQNTEAFF
d_call: .; v_call: TRBV4-2; clone_size: once; j_call: TRBJ2-6; cdr3_nt: TGTGCCAGCAGCACCTCAGGGTTTTCTGGGGCCAACGTCCTGACTTTC; cdr3_aa: CASSTSGFSGANVLTF
d_call: TRBD1; v_call: TRBV14; clone_size: .; j_call: TRBJ2-5; cdr3_nt: TGTGCCAGCAGCCGTTCCAGGGGGCAAGAGACCCAGTACTTC; cdr3_aa: CASSRSRGQETQYF
d_call: .; v_call: TRBV5-5; clone_size: .; j_call: TRBJ1-5; cdr3_nt: TGTGCCAGCAGCTTGGGGGGTGCTCAGCCCCAGCATTTT; cdr3_aa: CASSLGGAQPQHF
d_call: TRBD1; v_call: TRBV10-3; clone_size: .; j_call: TRBJ2-5; cdr3_nt: TGTGCCATCAGACCGGGACAGGGGTCGGTAGAGACCCAGTACTTC; cdr3_aa: CAIRPGQGSVETQYF
d_call: .; v_call: TRBV4-1; clone_size: .; j_call: TRBJ2-1; cdr3_nt: TGCGCCAGCAGCCAAGATCCCTGGCAAGCTCCCCTACACCATGAGCAGTTCTTC; cdr3_aa: CASSQDPWQAPLHHEQFF
d_call: TRBD1; v_call: TRBV20-1; clone_size: few; j_call: TRBJ1-1; cdr3_nt: TGCAGTGCTGGACAGGGGCTTGAAGCTTTCTTT; cdr3_aa: CSAGQGLEAFF
d_call: TRBD1; v_call: TRBV24-1; clone_size: .; j_call: TRBJ1-5; cdr3_nt: TGTGCCACCAGTGACGGGACAGTCAATCAGCCCCAGCATTTT; cdr3_aa: CATSDGTVNQPQHF
d_call: TRBD1; v_call: TRBV2; clone_size: .; j_call: TRBJ1-5; cdr3_nt: TGTGCCAGCAGCGAACAGGGGGTGAATCAGCCCCAGCATTTT; cdr3_aa: CASSEQGVNQPQHF
d_call: TRBD2; v_call: TRBV6-2/TRBV6-3; clone_size: .; j_call: TRBJ2-3; cdr3_nt: TGTGCCAGCAGCCCCGGACTAGCGGGTTACACAGATACGCAGTATTTT; cdr3_aa: CASSPGLAGYTDTQYF
d_call: TRBD2; v_call: TRBV7-2; clone_size: .; j_call: TRBJ2-2; cdr3_nt: TGTGCCAGCAGCTCGGCCCCCTTCGGGAGCGGGAGGGGGGCCGGGGAGCTGTTTTTT; cdr3_aa: CASSSAPFGSGRGAGELFF
d_call: TRBD1; v_call: TRBV9; clone_size: .; j_call: TRBJ1-2; cdr3_nt: TGTGCCAGCAGTAAAGAACCTGGGACAGTAGCTAACTATGGCTACACCTTC; cdr3_aa: CASSKEPGTVANYGYTF
d_call: .; v_call: TRBV6-5; clone_size: .; j_call: TRBJ2-1; cdr3_nt: TGTGCCAGCAGTTACAACTACTCCCCCTACAATGAGCAGTTCTTC; cdr3_aa: CASSYNYSPYNEQFF
d_call: .; v_call: TRBV6-2/TRBV6-3; clone_size: .; j_call: TRBJ2-3; cdr3_nt: TGTGCCAGCAGTGCCCCACAGGGTGATACGCAGTATTTT; cdr3_aa: CASSAPQGDTQYF
d_call: TRBD1; v_call: TRBV27; clone_size: .; j_call: TRBJ1-5; cdr3_nt: TGTGCCAGCAGTTTAGGGACAGGGGAAAATCAGCCCCAGCATTTT; cdr3_aa: CASSLGTGENQPQHF
d_call: .; v_call: TRBV7-9; clone_size: few; j_call: TRBJ2-7; cdr3_nt: TGTGCCAGCAGCTTAAGTACACTAACCTACGAGCAGTACTTC; cdr3_aa: CASSLSTLTYEQYF
d_call: TRBD2; v_call: TRBV5-8; clone_size: .; j_call: TRBJ2-7; cdr3_nt: TGTGCCAGCAGCTGGGGACTAGCGGGAGGTTACGAGCAGTACTTC; cdr3_aa: CASSWGLAGGYEQYF
d_call: .; v_call: TRBV30; clone_size: .; j_call: TRBJ1-1; cdr3_nt: TGTGCCTGGAATGGACCCTCTCACACTGAAGCTTTCTTT; cdr3_aa: CAWNGPSHTEAFF
d_call: .; v_call: TRBV4-3; clone_size: .; j_call: TRBJ2-1; cdr3_nt: TGCGCCAGCAGCCGGTACCTAGAGACTAGCTCCTACAATGAGCAGTTCTTC; cdr3_aa: CASSRYLETSSYNEQFF
d_call: .; v_call: TRBV28; clone_size: .; j_call: TRBJ1-2; cdr3_nt: TGTGCCAGCAGTATCAGGACTCTTGGCTACACCTTC; cdr3_aa: CASSIRTLGYTF
d_call: .; v_call: TRBV6-2/TRBV6-3; clone_size: .; j_call: TRBJ2-6; cdr3_nt: TGTGCCAGCAGTTACTCGATTGGGGAACACTCTGGGGCCAACGTCCTGACTTTC; cdr3_aa: CASSYSIGEHSGANVLTF
d_call: TRBD1; v_call: TRBV28; clone_size: .; j_call: TRBJ1-2; cdr3_nt: TGTGCCATTGGGACAGCTCATTATGGCTACACCTTC; cdr3_aa: CAIGTAHYGYTF
d_call: TRBD1; v_call: TRBV7-9; clone_size: .; j_call: TRBJ1-4; cdr3_nt: TGTGCCAGCAGCCGCCGGGGACAGGGAAATGAAAAACTGTTTTTT; cdr3_aa: CASSRRGQGNEKLFF
d_call: .; v_call: TRBV7-9; clone_size: large; j_call: TRBJ1-2; cdr3_nt: TGTGCCAGCAGCCCCCAGGACCGTAACTATGGCTACACCTTC; cdr3_aa: CASSPQDRNYGYTF
d_call: .; v_call: TRBV29-1; clone_size: .; j_call: TRBJ1-1; cdr3_nt: TGCAGCGTTGAAGTAAACACTGAAGCTTTCTTT; cdr3_aa: CSVEVNTEAFF
d_call: .; v_call: TRBV28; clone_size: .; j_call: TRBJ2-2; cdr3_nt: TGTGCCAGCAGCTCGGGAGTCGGAGGGGTTTTCAAAAACACCGGGGAGCTGTTTTTT; cdr3_aa: CASSSGVGGVFKNTGELFF
d_call: .; v_call: TRBV7-3; clone_size: once; j_call: TRBJ2-3; cdr3_nt: TGTGCCAGCAGCTTAACCGGCGGGATGTCCACAGATACGCAGTATTTT; cdr3_aa: CASSLTGGMSTDTQYF
d_call: .; v_call: TRBV19; clone_size: .; j_call: TRBJ2-2; cdr3_nt: TGTGCCAGTAGTATAGATCAAGAACCGGGACGGACCACCGGGGAGCTGTTTTTT; cdr3_aa: CASSIDQEPGRTTGELFF
d_call: TRBD1; v_call: TRBV29-1; clone_size: .; j_call: TRBJ1-6; cdr3_nt: TGCAGCGCGACTCTAGCAGGGGGTTCACCCCTCCACTTT; cdr3_aa: CSATLAGGSPLHF
d_call: .; v_call: TRBV2; clone_size: once; j_call: TRBJ2-7; cdr3_nt: TGTGCCAGCAGTGAGTTGGCAGCACCTTCCTACGAGCAGTACTTC; cdr3_aa: CASSELAAPSYEQYF
d_call: .; v_call: TRBV19; clone_size: .; j_call: TRBJ1-2; cdr3_nt: TGTGCCAGTAGTTTCGACAGGTACTATGGCTACACCTTC; cdr3_aa: CASSFDRYYGYTF
d_call: .; v_call: TRBV27; clone_size: .; j_call: TRBJ1-2; cdr3_nt: TGTGCCAGCAGGGAAACAGGGCCTCCTACTAACTATGGCTACACCTTC; cdr3_aa: CASRETGPPTNYGYTF
d_call: .; v_call: TRBV7-2; clone_size: .; j_call: TRBJ2-3; cdr3_nt: TGTGCCAGCAGCTTAGTCACAGGGATTACAGATACGCAGTATTTT; cdr3_aa: CASSLVTGITDTQYF
d_call: TRBD1; v_call: TRBV10-3; clone_size: once; j_call: TRBJ2-7; cdr3_nt: TGTGCCACACGCTCGGACAGGGCCCCCTACGAGCAGTACTTC; cdr3_aa: CATRSDRAPYEQYF
d_call: .; v_call: TRBV6-1; clone_size: .; j_call: TRBJ1-4; cdr3_nt: TGTGCCAGCAGTGAAGATTGGGCCCTGGGAAAACTGTTTTTT; cdr3_aa: CASSEDWALGKLFF
d_call: TRBD1; v_call: TRBV3-1/TRBV3-2; clone_size: .; j_call: TRBJ2-1; cdr3_nt: TGTGCCACTACTTGGGGGACAGGGGCCTACAATGAGCAGTTCTTC; cdr3_aa: CATTWGTGAYNEQFF